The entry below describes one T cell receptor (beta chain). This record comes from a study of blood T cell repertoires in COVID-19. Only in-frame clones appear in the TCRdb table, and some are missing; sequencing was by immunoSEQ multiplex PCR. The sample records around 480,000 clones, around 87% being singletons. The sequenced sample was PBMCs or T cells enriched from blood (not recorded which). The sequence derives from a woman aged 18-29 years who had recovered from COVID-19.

The CDR3 loop is CASSFGGEETQYF. In nucleotides, the CDR3 is TGTGCCAGCAGCTTTGGCGGGGAAGAGACCCAGTACTTC. The V and J genes are TRBV7-3 and TRBJ2-5; maybe TRBD2 (6 bases). This CDR3 is built from 13 residues. Trimming took 3 bases from V and 3 from J, leaving 8 bases between them. CDR1 and CDR2 (germline): SGHTA, FQGTGA.